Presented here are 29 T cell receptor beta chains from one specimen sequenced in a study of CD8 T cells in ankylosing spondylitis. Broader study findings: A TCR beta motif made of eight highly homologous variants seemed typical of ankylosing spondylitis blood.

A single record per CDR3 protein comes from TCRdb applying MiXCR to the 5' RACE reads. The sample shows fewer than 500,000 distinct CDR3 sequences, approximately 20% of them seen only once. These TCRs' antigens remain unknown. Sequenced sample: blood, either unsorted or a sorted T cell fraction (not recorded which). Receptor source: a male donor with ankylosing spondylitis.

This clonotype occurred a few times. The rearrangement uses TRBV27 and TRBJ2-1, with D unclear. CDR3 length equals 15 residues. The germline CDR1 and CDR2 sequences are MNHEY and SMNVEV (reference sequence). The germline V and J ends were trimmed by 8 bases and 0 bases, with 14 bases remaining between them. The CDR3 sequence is CASPLRAYSYNEQFF. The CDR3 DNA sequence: TGTGCCAGCCCTTTACGCGCATACTCCTACAATGAGCAGTTCTTC.

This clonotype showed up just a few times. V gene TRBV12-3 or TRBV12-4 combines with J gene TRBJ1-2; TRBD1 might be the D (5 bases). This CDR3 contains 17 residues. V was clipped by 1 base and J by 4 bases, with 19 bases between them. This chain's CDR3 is CASSLEVLGVSGYGYTF. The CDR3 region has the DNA TGTGCCAGCAGTTTAGAAGTTTTGGGGGTTTCAGGCTATGGCTACACCTTC.

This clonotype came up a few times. In nucleotides, the CDR3 is TGTGCCAGCAGCCTTTCAGACCTCCCGCAAGCCGAGCAGTACTTC. This gives the protein CASSLSDLPQAEQYF. This chain uses TRBV7-9 with TRBJ2-7; D is uncertain. The CDR3 sequence is 15 residues long. Germline CDR1 SEHNR, CDR2 FQNEAQ (reference sequence). V lost 5 bases and J lost 6, with 20 bases in between. The complete variable domain, with remaining parts taken from reference TRBV7-9 and TRBJ2-7, reads DTGVSQNPRHKITKRGQNVTFRCDPISEHNRLYWYRQTLGQGPEFLTYFQNEAQLEKSRLLSDRFSAERPKGSFSTLEIQRTEQGDSAMYLCASSLSDLPQAEQYFGPGTRLTVT.

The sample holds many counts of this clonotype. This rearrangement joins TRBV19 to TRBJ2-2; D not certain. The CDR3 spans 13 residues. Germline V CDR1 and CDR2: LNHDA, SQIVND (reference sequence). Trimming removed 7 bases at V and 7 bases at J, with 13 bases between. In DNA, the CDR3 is TGTGCCAGTAATCCAGTCTTGGGCGGGGAGCTGTTTTTT. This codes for CASNPVLGGELFF.

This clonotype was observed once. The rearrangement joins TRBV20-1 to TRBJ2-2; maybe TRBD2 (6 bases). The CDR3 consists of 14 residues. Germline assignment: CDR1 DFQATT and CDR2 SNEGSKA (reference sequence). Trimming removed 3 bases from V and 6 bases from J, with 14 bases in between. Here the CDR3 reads CSARRRAGPGELFF. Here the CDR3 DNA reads TGCAGTGCTAGGCGCAGGGCGGGACCCGGGGAGCTGTTTTTT.

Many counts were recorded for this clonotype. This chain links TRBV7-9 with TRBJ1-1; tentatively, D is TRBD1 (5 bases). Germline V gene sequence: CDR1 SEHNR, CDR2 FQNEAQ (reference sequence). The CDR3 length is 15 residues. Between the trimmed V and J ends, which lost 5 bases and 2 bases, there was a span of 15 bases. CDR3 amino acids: CASSPRQGYNTEAFF. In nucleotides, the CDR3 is TGTGCCAGCAGCCCCCGTCAGGGATATAACACTGAAGCTTTCTTT. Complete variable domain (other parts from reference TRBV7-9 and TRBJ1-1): DTGVSQNPRHKITKRGQNVTFRCDPISEHNRLYWYRQTLGQGPEFLTYFQNEAQLEKSRLLSDRFSAERPKGSFSTLEIQRTEQGDSAMYLCASSPRQGYNTEAFFGQGTRLTVV.

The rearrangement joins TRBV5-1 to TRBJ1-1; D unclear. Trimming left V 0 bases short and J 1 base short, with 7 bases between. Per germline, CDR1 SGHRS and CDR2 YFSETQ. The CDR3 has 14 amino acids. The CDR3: CASSLGDGNTEAFF. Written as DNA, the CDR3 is TGCGCCAGCAGCTTGGGTGACGGGAACACTGAAGCTTTCTTT.

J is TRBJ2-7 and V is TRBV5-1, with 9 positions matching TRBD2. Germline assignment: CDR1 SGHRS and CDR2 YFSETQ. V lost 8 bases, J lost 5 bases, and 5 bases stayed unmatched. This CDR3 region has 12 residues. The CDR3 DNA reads TGCGCCAGTGCGCGGGAGGGCGACGAGCAGTACTTC. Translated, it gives CASAREGDEQYF.

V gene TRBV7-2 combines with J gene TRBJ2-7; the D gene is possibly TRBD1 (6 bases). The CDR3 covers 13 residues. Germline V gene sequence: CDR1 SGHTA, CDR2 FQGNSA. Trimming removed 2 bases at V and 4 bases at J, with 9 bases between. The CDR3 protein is CASSLQGKYEQYF. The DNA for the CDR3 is TGTGCCAGCAGCTTACAGGGGAAATACGAGCAGTACTTC.

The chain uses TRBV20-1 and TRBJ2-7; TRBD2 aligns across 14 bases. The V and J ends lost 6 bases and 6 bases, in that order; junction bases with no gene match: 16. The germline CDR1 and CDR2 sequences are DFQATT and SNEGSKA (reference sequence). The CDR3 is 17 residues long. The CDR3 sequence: CSADRYPGLAGDPEQYF. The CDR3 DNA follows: TGCAGTGCCGACAGGTACCCGGGACTAGCGGGAGACCCCGAGCAGTACTTC.

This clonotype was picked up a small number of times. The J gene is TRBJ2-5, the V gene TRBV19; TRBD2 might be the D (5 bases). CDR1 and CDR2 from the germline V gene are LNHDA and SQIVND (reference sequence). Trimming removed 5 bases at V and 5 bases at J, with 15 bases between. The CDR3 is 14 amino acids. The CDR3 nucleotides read TGTGCCAGTAGTGCCTCCGGCCGGGATGAGACCCAGTACTTC. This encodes CASSASGRDETQYF.

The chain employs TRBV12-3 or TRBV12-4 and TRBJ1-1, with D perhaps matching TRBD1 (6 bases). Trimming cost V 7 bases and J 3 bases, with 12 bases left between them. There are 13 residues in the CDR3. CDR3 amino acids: CASINRVHTEAFF. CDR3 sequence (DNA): TGTGCCAGCATTAACAGGGTTCACACTGAAGCTTTCTTT.

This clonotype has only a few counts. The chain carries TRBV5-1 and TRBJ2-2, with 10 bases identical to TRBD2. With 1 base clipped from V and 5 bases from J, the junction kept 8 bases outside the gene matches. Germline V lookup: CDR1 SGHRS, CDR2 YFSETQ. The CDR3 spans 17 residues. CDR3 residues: CASSLSVAGGSTGELFF. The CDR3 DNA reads TGCGCCAGCAGCTTGTCCGTAGCGGGAGGAAGTACCGGGGAGCTGTTTTTT.

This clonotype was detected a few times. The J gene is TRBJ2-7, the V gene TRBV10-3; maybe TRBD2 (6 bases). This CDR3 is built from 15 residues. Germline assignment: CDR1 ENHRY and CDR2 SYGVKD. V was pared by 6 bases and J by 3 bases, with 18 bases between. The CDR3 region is CAIRLGGSGGYEQYF. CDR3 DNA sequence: TGTGCCATCAGGTTGGGGGGATCCGGTGGCTACGAGCAGTACTTC.

This CDR3 is CASSFLTSGRAGDTQYF. The CDR3 region has the DNA TGTGCCAGCAGCTTTCTGACTAGCGGGAGGGCCGGGGATACGCAGTATTTT. This rearrangement joins TRBV7-9 to TRBJ2-3, with 14 positions matching TRBD2. Germline V lookup: CDR1 SEHNR, CDR2 FQNEAQ (reference sequence). V was pared by 3 bases and J by 6 bases, with 8 bases of the junction left unmatched. The length of the CDR3 is 17 residues.

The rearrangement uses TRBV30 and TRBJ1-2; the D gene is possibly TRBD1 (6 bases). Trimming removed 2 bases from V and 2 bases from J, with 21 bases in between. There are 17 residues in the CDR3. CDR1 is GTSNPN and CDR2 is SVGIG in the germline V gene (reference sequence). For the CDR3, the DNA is TGTGCCTGGAGTAGAACCTACCCGGGACAATCAAACTATGGCTACACCTTC. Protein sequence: CAWSRTYPGQSNYGYTF.

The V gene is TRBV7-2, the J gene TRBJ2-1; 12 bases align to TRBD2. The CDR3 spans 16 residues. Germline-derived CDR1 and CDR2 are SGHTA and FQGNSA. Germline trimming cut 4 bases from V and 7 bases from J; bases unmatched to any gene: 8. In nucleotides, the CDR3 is TGTGCCAGCAGCTCGCGGCTAGCGGGAGGGTGGAATGAGCAGTTCTTC. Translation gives CASSSRLAGGWNEQFF. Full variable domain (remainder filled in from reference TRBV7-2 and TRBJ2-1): GAGVSQSPSNKVTEKGKDVELRCDPISGHTALYWYRQSLGQGLEFLIYFQGNSAPDKSGLPSDRFSAERTGGSVSTLTIQRTQQEDSAVYLCASSSRLAGGWNEQFFGPGTRLTVL.

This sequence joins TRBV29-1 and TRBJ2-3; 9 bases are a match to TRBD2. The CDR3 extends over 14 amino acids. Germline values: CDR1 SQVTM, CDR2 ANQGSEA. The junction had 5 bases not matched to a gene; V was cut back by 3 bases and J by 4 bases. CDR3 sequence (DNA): TGCAGCGTTGACTTAGCGGGAGCGGCAGATACGCAGTATTTT. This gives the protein CSVDLAGAADTQYF.

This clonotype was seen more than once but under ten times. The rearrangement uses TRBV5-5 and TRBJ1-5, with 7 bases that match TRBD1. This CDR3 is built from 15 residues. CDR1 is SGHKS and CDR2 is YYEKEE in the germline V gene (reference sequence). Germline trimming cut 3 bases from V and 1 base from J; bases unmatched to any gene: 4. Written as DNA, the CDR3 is TGTGCCAGCAGCTCCTCGGGACAGAGCAATCAGCCCCAGCATTTT. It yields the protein CASSSSGQSNQPQHF.

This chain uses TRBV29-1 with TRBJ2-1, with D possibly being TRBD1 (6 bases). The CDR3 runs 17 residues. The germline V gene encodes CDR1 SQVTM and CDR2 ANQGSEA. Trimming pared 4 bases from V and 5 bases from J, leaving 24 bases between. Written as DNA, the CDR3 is TGCAGCGTTGGGGGGCAAGGCTTCATTACCCTCGACAATGAGCAGTTCTTC. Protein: CSVGGQGFITLDNEQFF.

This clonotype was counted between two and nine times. The chain's CDR3 is CASTSRTGLTEAFF. CDR3 sequence (DNA): TGTGCCAGCACATCTCGGACAGGGCTCACTGAAGCTTTCTTT. V usage is TRBV16 and J usage is TRBJ1-1; TRBD1 agrees at 8 bases. This CDR3 comprises 14 residues. Germline V lookup: CDR1 KGHSY, CDR2 FQNENV. The junction had 8 bases not matched to a gene; V was cut back by 7 bases and J by 4 bases.

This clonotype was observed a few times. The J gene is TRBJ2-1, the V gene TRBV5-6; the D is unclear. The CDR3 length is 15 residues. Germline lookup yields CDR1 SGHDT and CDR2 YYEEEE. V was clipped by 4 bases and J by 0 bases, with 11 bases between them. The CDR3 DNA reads TGTGCCAGCAGCCACCGTGTGAGCTCCTACAATGAGCAGTTCTTC. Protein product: CASSHRVSSYNEQFF.

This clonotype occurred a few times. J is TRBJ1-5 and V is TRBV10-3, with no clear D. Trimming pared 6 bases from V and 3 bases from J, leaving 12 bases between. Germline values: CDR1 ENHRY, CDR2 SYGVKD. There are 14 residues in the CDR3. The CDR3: CAIRLDGPNQPQHF. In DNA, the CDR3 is TGTGCCATCAGGTTGGACGGGCCCAATCAGCCCCAGCATTTT.

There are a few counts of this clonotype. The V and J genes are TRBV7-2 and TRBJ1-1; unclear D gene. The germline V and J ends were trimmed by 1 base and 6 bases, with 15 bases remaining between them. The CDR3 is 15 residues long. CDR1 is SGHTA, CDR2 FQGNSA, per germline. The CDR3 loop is CASSLETWQGPEAFF. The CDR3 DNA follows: TGTGCCAGCAGCTTAGAAACTTGGCAAGGTCCTGAAGCTTTCTTT.

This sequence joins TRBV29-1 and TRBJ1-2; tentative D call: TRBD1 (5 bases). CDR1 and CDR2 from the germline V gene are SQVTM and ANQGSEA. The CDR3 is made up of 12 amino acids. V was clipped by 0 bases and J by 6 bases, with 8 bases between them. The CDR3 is CSVEDRVDGYTF. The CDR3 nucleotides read TGCAGCGTTGAAGACAGGGTGGATGGCTACACCTTC.

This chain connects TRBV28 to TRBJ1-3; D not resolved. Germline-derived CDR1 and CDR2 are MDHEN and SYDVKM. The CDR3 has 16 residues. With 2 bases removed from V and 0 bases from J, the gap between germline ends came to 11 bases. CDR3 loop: CASSLVAFVSGNTIYF. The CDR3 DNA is TGTGCCAGCAGTTTAGTGGCGTTCGTCTCTGGAAACACCATATATTTT.

CDR3 sequence (DNA): TGCAGTGCTATGGTAGGAGATCAGCCCCAGCATTTT. This encodes CSAMVGDQPQHF. The rearrangement uses TRBV20-1 and TRBJ1-5; D gene ambiguous. The CDR3 loop spans 12 amino acids. The V end was cut by 4 bases, the J end by 5 bases, with 9 bases between. Germline V gives CDR1 DFQATT, CDR2 SNEGSKA (reference sequence).

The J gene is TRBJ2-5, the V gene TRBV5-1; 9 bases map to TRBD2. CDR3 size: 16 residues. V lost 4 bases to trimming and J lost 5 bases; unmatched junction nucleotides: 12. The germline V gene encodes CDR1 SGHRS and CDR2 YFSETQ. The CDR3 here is CASSLDTAGGGETQYF. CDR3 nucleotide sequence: TGCGCCAGCAGCCTAGACACGGCGGGAGGGGGGGAGACCCAGTACTTC.

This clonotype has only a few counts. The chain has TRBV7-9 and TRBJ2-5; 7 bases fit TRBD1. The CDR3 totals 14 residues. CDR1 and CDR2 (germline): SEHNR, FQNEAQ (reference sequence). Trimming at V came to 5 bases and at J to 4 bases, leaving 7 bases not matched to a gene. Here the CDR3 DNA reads TGTGCCAGCAGCCCAGGGACAGCCAGAGAGACCCAGTACTTC. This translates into CASSPGTARETQYF. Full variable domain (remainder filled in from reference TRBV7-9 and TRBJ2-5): DTGVSQNPRHKITKRGQNVTFRCDPISEHNRLYWYRQTLGQGPEFLTYFQNEAQLEKSRLLSDRFSAERPKGSFSTLEIQRTEQGDSAMYLCASSPGTARETQYFGPGTRLLVL.